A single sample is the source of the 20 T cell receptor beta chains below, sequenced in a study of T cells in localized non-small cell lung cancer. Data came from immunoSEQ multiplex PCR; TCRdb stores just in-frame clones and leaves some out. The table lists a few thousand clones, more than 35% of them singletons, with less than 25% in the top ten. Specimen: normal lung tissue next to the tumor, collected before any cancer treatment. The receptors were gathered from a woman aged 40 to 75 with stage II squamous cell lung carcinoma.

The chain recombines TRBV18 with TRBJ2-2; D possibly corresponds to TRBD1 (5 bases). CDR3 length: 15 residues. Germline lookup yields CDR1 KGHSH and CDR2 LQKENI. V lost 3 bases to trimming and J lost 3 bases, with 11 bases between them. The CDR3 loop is CASSPKQAYTGELFF. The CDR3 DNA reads TGTGCCAGCTCACCGAAACAGGCATACACCGGGGAGCTGTTTTTT.

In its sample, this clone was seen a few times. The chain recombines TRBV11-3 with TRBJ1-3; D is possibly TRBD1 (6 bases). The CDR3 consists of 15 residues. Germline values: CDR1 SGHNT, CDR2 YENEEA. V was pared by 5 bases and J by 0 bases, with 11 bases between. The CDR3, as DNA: TGTGCCAGCAGCCCGAGGGGGAGCTCTGGAAACACCATATATTTT. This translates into CASSPRGSSGNTIYF.

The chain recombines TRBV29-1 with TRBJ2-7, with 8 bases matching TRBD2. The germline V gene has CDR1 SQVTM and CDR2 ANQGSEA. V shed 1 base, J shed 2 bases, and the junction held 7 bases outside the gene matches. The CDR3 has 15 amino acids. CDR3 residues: CSVEGPSGGTYEQYF. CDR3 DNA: TGCAGCGTTGAAGGTCCCAGCGGGGGAACCTACGAGCAGTACTTC.

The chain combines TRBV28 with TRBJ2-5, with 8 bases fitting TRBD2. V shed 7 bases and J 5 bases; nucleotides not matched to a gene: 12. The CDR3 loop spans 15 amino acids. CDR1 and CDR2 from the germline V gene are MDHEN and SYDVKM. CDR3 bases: TGTGCCAGCAATCCCCAGGGACTAGGGCGTGAGACCCAGTACTTC. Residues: CASNPQGLGRETQYF. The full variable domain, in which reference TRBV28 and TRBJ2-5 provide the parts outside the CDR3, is DVKVTQSSRYLVKRTGEKVFLECVQDMDHENMFWYRQDPGLGLRLIYFSYDVKMKEKGDIPEGYSVSREKKERFSLILESASTNQTSMYLCASNPQGLGRETQYFGPGTRLLVL.

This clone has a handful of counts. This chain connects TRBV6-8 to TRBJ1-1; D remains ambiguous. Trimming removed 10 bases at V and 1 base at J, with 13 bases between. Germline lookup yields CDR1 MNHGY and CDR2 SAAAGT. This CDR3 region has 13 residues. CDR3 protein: CATLGDKNTEAFF. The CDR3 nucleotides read TGTGCCACCCTAGGCGACAAGAACACTGAAGCTTTCTTT.

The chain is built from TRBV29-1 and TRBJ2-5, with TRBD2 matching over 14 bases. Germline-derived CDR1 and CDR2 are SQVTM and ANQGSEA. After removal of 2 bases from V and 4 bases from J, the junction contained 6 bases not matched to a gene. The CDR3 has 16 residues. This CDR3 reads CSVEPRGLAGVETQYF. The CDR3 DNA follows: TGCAGCGTTGAACCACGGGGACTAGCGGGAGTAGAGACCCAGTACTTC.

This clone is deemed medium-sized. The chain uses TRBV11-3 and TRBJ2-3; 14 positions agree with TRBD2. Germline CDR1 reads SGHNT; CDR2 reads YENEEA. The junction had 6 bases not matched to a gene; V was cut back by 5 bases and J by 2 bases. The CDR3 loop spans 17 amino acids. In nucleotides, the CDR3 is TGTGCCAGCAGCATAAGACTAGCGGGGGGGCCCACAGATACGCAGTATTTT. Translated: CASSIRLAGGPTDTQYF. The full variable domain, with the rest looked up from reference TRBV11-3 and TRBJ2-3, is EAGVVQSPRYKIIEKKQPVAFWCNPISGHNTLYWYLQNLGQGPELLIRYENEEAVDDSQLPKDRFSAERLKGVDSTLKIQPAELGDSAVYLCASSIRLAGGPTDTQYFGPGTRLTVL.

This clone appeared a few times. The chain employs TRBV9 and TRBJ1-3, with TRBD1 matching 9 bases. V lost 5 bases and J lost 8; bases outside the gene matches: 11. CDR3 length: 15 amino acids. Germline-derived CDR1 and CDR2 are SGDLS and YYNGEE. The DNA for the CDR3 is TGTGCCAGCAGTACGGGACAGGGTAATATTGACACCATATATTTT. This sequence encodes CASSTGQGNIDTIYF.

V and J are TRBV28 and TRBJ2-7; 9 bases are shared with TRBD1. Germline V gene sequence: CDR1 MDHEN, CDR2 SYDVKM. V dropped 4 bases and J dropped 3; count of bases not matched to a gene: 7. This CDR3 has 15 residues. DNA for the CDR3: TGTGCCAGCAGTTATCCGGGACAGGGCTTCTACGAGCAGTACGTC. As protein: CASSYPGQGFYEQYV.

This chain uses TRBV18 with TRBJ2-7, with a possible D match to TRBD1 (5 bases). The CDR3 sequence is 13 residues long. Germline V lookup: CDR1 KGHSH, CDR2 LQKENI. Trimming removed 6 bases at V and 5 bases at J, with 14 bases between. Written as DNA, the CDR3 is TGTGCCAGCTCGGCAGGGCACCAGAACGAGCAGTACTTC. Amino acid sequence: CASSAGHQNEQYF. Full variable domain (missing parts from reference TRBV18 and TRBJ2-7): NAGVMQNPRHLVRRRGQEARLRCSPMKGHSHVYWYRQLPEEGLKFMVYLQKENIIDESGMPKERFSAEFPKEGPSILRIQQVVRGDSAAYFCASSAGHQNEQYFGPGTRLTVT.

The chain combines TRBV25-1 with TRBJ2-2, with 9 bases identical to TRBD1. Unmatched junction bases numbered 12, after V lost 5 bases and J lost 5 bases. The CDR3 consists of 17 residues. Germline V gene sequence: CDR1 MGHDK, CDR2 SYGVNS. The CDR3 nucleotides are TGTGCCAGCAGTAACGTGGACAGGGGAGTAAGAACCGGGGAGCTGTTTTTT. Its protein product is CASSNVDRGVRTGELFF.

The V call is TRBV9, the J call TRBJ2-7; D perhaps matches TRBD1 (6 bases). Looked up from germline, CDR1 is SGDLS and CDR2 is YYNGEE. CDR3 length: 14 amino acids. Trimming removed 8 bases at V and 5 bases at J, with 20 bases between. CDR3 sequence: CASSGLVAGDEQYF. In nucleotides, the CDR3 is TGTGCCAGTAGTGGGTTAGTCGCAGGGGACGAGCAGTACTTC.

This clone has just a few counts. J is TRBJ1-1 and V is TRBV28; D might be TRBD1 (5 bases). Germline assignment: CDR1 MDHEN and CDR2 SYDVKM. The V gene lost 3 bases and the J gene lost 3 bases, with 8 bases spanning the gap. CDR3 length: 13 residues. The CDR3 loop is CASSLVGDTEAFF. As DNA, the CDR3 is TGTGCCAGCAGTTTGGTGGGGGACACTGAAGCTTTCTTT.

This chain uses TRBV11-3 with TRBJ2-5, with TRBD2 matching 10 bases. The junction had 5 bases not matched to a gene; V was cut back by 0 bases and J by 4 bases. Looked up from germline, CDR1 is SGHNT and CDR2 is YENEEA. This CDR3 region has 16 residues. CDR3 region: CASSLEPSGSLETQYF. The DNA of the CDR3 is TGTGCCAGCAGCTTAGAGCCTAGCGGGAGTTTAGAGACCCAGTACTTC. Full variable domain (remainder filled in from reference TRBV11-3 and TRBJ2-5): EAGVVQSPRYKIIEKKQPVAFWCNPISGHNTLYWYLQNLGQGPELLIRYENEEAVDDSQLPKDRFSAERLKGVDSTLKIQPAELGDSAVYLCASSLEPSGSLETQYFGPGTRLLVL.

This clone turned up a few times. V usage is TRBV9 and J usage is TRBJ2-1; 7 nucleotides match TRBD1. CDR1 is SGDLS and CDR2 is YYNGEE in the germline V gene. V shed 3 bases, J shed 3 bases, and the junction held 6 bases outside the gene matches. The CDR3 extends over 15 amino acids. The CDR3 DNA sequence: TGTGCCAGCAGCGCGGCCGGGACAGTCTACAATGAGCAGTTCTTC. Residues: CASSAAGTVYNEQFF.

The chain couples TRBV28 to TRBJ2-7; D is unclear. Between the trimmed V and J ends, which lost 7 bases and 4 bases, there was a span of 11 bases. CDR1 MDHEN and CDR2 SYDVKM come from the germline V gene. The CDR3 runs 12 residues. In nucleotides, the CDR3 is TGTGCCAGCAAGGACCCGAAGTACGAGCAGTACGTC. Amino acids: CASKDPKYEQYV.

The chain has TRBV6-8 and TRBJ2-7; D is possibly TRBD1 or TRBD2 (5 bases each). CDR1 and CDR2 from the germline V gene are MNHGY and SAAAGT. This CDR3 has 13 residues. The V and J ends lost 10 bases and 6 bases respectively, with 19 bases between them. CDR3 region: CATSGTLFAEQYV. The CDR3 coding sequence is TGTGCCACGTCCGGGACCCTATTCGCCGAGCAGTACGTC.

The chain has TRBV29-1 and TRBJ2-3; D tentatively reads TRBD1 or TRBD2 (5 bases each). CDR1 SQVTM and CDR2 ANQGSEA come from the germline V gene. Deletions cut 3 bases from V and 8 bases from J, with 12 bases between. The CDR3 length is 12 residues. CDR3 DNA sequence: TGCAGCGTTGAGAGGGGCCCTAGTACGCAGTATTTT. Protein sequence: CSVERGPSTQYF.

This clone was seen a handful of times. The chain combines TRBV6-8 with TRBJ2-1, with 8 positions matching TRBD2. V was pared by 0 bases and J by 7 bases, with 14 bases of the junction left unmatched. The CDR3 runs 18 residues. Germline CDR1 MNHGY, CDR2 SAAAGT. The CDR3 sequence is CASSYSSAGTSAVNEQFF. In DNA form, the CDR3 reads TGTGCCAGCAGTTACTCATCAGCCGGGACTAGTGCGGTGAATGAGCAGTTCTTC.

The CDR3 sequence: CASSLEGQGNTGELFF. In DNA, the CDR3 is TGTGCCAGCAGCTTGGAGGGACAGGGGAACACCGGGGAGCTGTTTTTT. V and J are TRBV11-3 and TRBJ2-2, with TRBD1 matching 9 bases. With 3 bases clipped from V and 1 base from J, the junction kept 3 bases outside the gene matches. Germline V lookup: CDR1 SGHNT, CDR2 YENEEA. The CDR3 is made up of 16 amino acids.